The 21 T cell receptor beta chains reported below all come from one sample, sequenced in a study of blood T cell repertoires in COVID-19. TCRdb's table, derived via immunoSEQ multiplex PCR, lists solely in-frame clones and lacks some. The sample contains tens of thousands of clones, just over 85% of which appear only once. The sequencing sample was made of peripheral blood. These receptors were collected from a man aged 25 to 40 with acute or convalescent COVID-19.

The chain employs TRBV18 and TRBJ2-2, with 8 positions matching TRBD1. The CDR3 runs to 17 residues. Germline V gives CDR1 KGHSH, CDR2 LQKENI. After removal of 3 bases from V and 4 bases from J, the junction contained 10 bases not matched to a gene. The DNA for the CDR3 is TGTGCCAGCTCACCGGCCCTGACAGGGGCGGGCACCGGGGAGCTGTTTTTT. It codes for CASSPALTGAGTGELFF.

The CDR3 protein is CASSTTRLAGDAYNEQFF. CDR3 coding DNA: TGTGCCAGTAGTACTACCCGACTAGCGGGAGATGCGTACAATGAGCAGTTCTTC. The gene calls are TRBV19 and TRBJ2-1; TRBD2 matches at 12 bases. Germline V gives CDR1 LNHDA, CDR2 SQIVND (reference sequence). This CDR3 region has 18 residues. The V and J ends lost 4 bases and 4 bases, in that order; junction bases with no gene match: 11.

The chain links TRBV6-2 or TRBV6-3 to TRBJ2-5, with D hard to call. The V end lost 2 bases, the J end lost 1 base, and 14 bases lay between the germline ends. From germline, CDR1 is MNHEY and CDR2 SVGEGT. The CDR3 totals 16 residues. The CDR3 region has the DNA TGTGCCAGCAGTTACAGGCAAACAGCAGCCCAAGAGACCCAGTACTTC. It codes for CASSYRQTAAQETQYF.

The chain carries TRBV6-1 and TRBJ2-7, with a weak D call TRBD2 (6 bases). The CDR3 loop spans 13 amino acids. The germline gives CDR1 MNHNS, CDR2 SASEGT. With 0 bases removed from V and 11 bases from J, the gap between germline ends came to 14 bases. The CDR3 DNA reads as TGTGCCAGCAGTGAAGCGGGGGGAACTCCCAAGTACGTC. Amino acid sequence: CASSEAGGTPKYV.

The sample holds one count of this clone. The rearrangement uses TRBV29-1 and TRBJ2-3; D is ambiguous. Germline assignment: CDR1 SQVTM and CDR2 ANQGSEA. The V gene lost 4 bases and the J gene lost 4 bases, with 6 bases spanning the gap. The CDR3 extends over 11 amino acids. This CDR3 reads CSVGEPDTQYF. The CDR3 DNA sequence: TGCAGCGTTGGCGAACCAGATACGCAGTATTTT.

CDR3 sequence: CASRQGFGEAFF. In nucleotides, the CDR3 is TGTGCCAGCAGACAGGGGTTTGGTGAAGCTTTCTTT. This rearrangement joins TRBV2 to TRBJ1-1; 7 positions agree with TRBD1. With 6 bases clipped from V and 7 bases from J, the junction kept 5 bases outside the gene matches. The CDR3 totals 12 residues. Per the germline V gene, CDR1 is SNHLY and CDR2 is FYNNEI.

The chain couples TRBV5-4 to TRBJ1-2, with D hard to call. The CDR3 has 15 residues. V was clipped by 0 bases and J by 7 bases, with 16 bases between them. The germline V gene encodes CDR1 SGHNT and CDR2 YYREEE (reference sequence). The CDR3 DNA follows: TGTGCCAGCAGCTTGGATAGTCTGCAGGCTCGTGGCTACACCTTC. Translated, it gives CASSLDSLQARGYTF.

There are a few counts of this clone. The chain links TRBV10-1 to TRBJ2-1, with TRBD2 matching 14 bases. This CDR3 is 17 amino acids long. The V and J ends lost 5 bases and 5 bases, in that order; junction bases with no gene match: 8. Germline V gene data show CDR1 as WNHNN and CDR2 as SYGVQD (reference sequence). The CDR3 DNA reads as TGCGCCAGCAGTTCCCCCGGGACTAGCGGGAGCGACAATGAGCAGTTCTTC. This encodes CASSSPGTSGSDNEQFF.

The chain couples TRBV7-8 to TRBJ1-5; 9 bases map to TRBD1. J lost 5 bases, V lost 4 bases, and 6 bases had no gene match. The CDR3 contains 15 residues. Looked up from germline, CDR1 is SGHVS and CDR2 is FQNEAQ. The CDR3 DNA reads as TGTGCCAGCAGCTCGGGGACAGGGTGGGATCAGCCCCAGCATTTT. It is translated as CASSSGTGWDQPQHF.

The rearrangement links TRBV27 to TRBJ2-7; tentative D call: TRBD1 (5 bases). The CDR3 covers 13 residues. CDR1 MNHEY and CDR2 SMNVEV come from the germline V gene (reference sequence). The V and J ends lost 2 bases and 3 bases respectively, with 8 bases between them. The CDR3 protein is CASSLRQGYEQYV. CDR3 in DNA: TGTGCCAGCAGTTTAAGGCAGGGCTACGAGCAGTACGTC.

This sequence joins TRBV10-2 and TRBJ1-1, with 7 bases lining up with TRBD1. The CDR3 is 15 amino acids. Germline-derived CDR1 and CDR2 are WSHSY and SAAADI. V was pared by 4 bases and J by 3 bases, with 8 bases of the junction left unmatched. CDR3 in DNA: TGCGCCAGCAGTGCTCTGACAGGGCTCGACACTGAAGCTTTCTTT. Translating it yields CASSALTGLDTEAFF.

This clone was observed a single time. The chain uses TRBV5-6 and TRBJ1-5; D is possibly TRBD1 (6 bases). Germline CDR1 SGHDT, CDR2 YYEEEE. The CDR3 is 14 amino acids. The V and J ends lost 3 bases and 6 bases respectively, with 13 bases between them. The CDR3 nucleotides are TGTGCCAGCAGCTGGGGACATTCCGGTCAGCCCCAGCATTTT. It yields the protein CASSWGHSGQPQHF.

The chain joins TRBV6-2 or TRBV6-3 to TRBJ2-3, with 7 bases identical to TRBD2. There are 16 residues in the CDR3. Trimming at V came to 6 bases and at J to 5 bases, leaving 14 bases not matched to a gene. Germline V gives CDR1 MNHEY, CDR2 SVGEGT. DNA of the CDR3: TGTGCCAGCAGCTTAGAGGCAGCGGGGTCTCAAGATACGCAGTATTTT. It yields the protein CASSLEAAGSQDTQYF.

This clone was counted between two and nine times. The chain carries TRBV27 and TRBJ1-2; no firm D call. V was clipped by 5 bases and J by 7 bases, with 14 bases between them. CDR3 length: 13 residues. Germline CDR1 and CDR2: MNHEY and SMNVEV (reference sequence). CDR3 sequence reads: CASSPLGVSGYTF. In nucleotides, the CDR3 is TGTGCCAGCAGTCCTCTTGGAGTAAGTGGCTACACCTTC.

V usage is TRBV5-1 and J usage is TRBJ2-3, with TRBD1 matching 9 bases. With 2 bases clipped from V and 4 bases from J, the junction kept 2 bases outside the gene matches. The CDR3 is 14 amino acids. The V gene's germline CDR1 is SGHRS and CDR2 YFSETQ. CDR3 DNA sequence: TGCGCCAGCAGCTTAGGGACAGGGCCAGATACGCAGTATTTT. Amino acids: CASSLGTGPDTQYF.

The V call is TRBV2, the J call TRBJ1-3; 7 bases line up with TRBD1. Germline trimming cut 6 bases from V and 8 bases from J; bases unmatched to any gene: 7. There are 13 residues in the CDR3. Germline assignment: CDR1 SNHLY and CDR2 FYNNEI. In DNA, the CDR3 is TGTGCCAGCAGAGATACAGGGGAGGACACCATATATTTT. Residues: CASRDTGEDTIYF.

The sample holds a few counts of this clone. CDR3 nucleotides: TGTGCCAGCTCACCACTGCGCAAGACCCAGTACTTC. Translating gives CASSPLRKTQYF. The rearrangement uses TRBV18 and TRBJ2-5, with D hard to call. CDR1 and CDR2 (germline): KGHSH, LQKENI. V shed 1 base and J shed 6 bases, with 6 bases lying between them. The CDR3 is 12 amino acids.

The V and J genes are TRBV19 and TRBJ1-4; 7 nucleotides line up with TRBD1. The CDR3 extends over 16 amino acids. The ends lost 5 bases at V and 3 bases at J; junction bases unmatched: 9. CDR1 and CDR2 (germline): LNHDA, SQIVND (reference sequence). As DNA, the CDR3 is TGTGCCAGTAGTCACGGGACAGAGGGCTCTAATGAAAAACTGTTTTTT. Translating it yields CASSHGTEGSNEKLFF.

The chain joins TRBV4-2 to TRBJ1-6; 9 nucleotides align to TRBD1. With 0 bases clipped from V and 10 bases from J, the junction kept 4 bases outside the gene matches. CDR1 is LGHNA, CDR2 YNFKEQ, per germline. The CDR3 sequence is 15 residues long. The CDR3 DNA sequence: TGTGCCAGCAGCCAAGAAGGGACAGGGAAATCACCCCTCCACTTT. As protein: CASSQEGTGKSPLHF.

The J gene is TRBJ1-2, the V gene TRBV12-5; D is uncertain. The CDR3 spans 14 residues. Germline V gene sequence: CDR1 LGHNT, CDR2 FRNRAP. Trimming took 4 bases from V and 0 from J, leaving 9 bases between them. DNA for the CDR3: TGTGCTAGTGGTTGGCAAGATCCTAACTATGGCTACACCTTC. Its translation is CASGWQDPNYGYTF.

CDR3 in amino acids: CASSKGGASGNTIYF. The CDR3 DNA reads as TGTGCCAGCAGCAAAGGTGGGGCCTCTGGAAACACCATATATTTT. The chain carries TRBV21-1 and TRBJ1-3; the D call of TRBD1 is as the table states it, not checked on the DNA. TRBV21-1 is recorded as a pseudogene. The CDR3 consists of 15 residues.